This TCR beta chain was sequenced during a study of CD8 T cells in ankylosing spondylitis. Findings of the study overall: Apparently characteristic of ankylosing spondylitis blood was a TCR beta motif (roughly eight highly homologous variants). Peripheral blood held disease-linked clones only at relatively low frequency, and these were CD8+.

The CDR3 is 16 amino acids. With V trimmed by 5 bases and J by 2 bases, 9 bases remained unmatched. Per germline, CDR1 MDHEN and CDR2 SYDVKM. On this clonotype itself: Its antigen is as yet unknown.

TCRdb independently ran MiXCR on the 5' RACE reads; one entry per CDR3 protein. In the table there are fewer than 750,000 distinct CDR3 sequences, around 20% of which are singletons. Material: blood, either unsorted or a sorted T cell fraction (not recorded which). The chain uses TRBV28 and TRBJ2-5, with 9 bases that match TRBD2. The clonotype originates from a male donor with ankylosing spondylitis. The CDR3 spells CASSQRLAAIQETQYF. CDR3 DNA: TGTGCCAGCAGTCAAAGACTAGCGGCGATACAAGAGACCCAGTACTTC. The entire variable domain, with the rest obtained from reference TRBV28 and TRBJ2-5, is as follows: DVKVTQSSRYLVKRTGEKVFLECVQDMDHENMFWYRQDPGLGLRLIYFSYDVKMKEKGDIPEGYSVSREKKERFSLILESASTNQTSMYLCASSQRLAAIQETQYFGPGTRLLVL.